This is a list of T cell receptor beta chains from one sample in a study of cytomegalovirus exposure and HLA in healthy donors. Profiling relied on immunoSEQ multiplex PCR, and the TCRdb table lists in-frame clones only, not all of them. The sample yields about 100,000 clones, 65% to 75% seen once. Sequenced: PBMCs. These receptors all stem from a woman in her forties in good health and CMV-seronegative. CDR3s include the opening cysteine and the closing phenylalanine or tryptophan. The D gene is left open where the match is weak. A clone size is listed for some rows: how often the clone was seen (once, few, many), or a class if it is expanded.

j_call d_call v_call clone_size cdr3_aa cdr3_nt
TRBJ2-5 . TRBV5-1 . CASSLAISGTLYQETQYF TGCGCCAGCAGCTTGGCCATATCCGGGACACTGTACCAAGAGACCCAGTACTTC
TRBJ1-1 . TRBV7-9 . CSSSSGGNTEAFF TGTTCCAGCAGCTCCGGGGGGAACACTGAAGCTTTCTTT
TRBJ2-3 TRBD2 TRBV6-1 . CASSGRGGVAAFTQYF TGTGCCAGCAGTGGCCGGGGGGGGGTAGCGGCATTTACGCAGTATTTT
TRBJ2-3 . TRBV7-9 . CASSLVPLEADTQYF TGTGCCAGCAGCTTGGTGCCCTTAGAAGCAGATACGCAGTATTTT
TRBJ1-4 . TRBV11-2 few CASSLGVGEKLFF TGTGCCAGCAGCTTAGGGGTGGGCGAAAAACTGTTTTTT
TRBJ1-3 . TRBV5-1 few CASSFGGGNTIYF TGCGCCAGCAGCTTCGGGGGAGGAAACACCATATATTTT
TRBJ1-1 . TRBV12-5 . CASGFLTVMNTEAFF TGTGCTAGTGGTTTTCTGACAGTCATGAACACTGAAGCTTTCTTT
TRBJ1-2 TRBD1 TRBV6-6 . CASSTQGAGYGYTF TGTGCCAGCAGTACACAGGGGGCTGGCTATGGCTACACCTTC
TRBJ2-5 . TRBV7-2 . CASSLGARGIETQYF TGTGCCAGCAGCTTAGGGGCGCGGGGAATAGAGACCCAGTACTTC
TRBJ2-7 TRBD2 TRBV6-5 few CASSYPAGTIYEQYF TGTGCCAGCAGTTACCCGGCCGGGACTATATACGAGCAGTACTTC
TRBJ2-3 . TRBV28 . CASSFSGKGTDTQYF TGTGCCAGCAGTTTTTCCGGAAAGGGGACAGATACGCAGTATTTT
TRBJ2-7 TRBD2 TRBV29-1 . CSVESSGSGYEQYF TGCAGCGTTGAGTCTAGCGGGAGCGGCTACGAGCAGTACTTC
TRBJ2-1 TRBD2 TRBV2 . CASSSSPGGGEQFF TGTGCCAGCAGTTCCTCGCCTGGGGGGGGTGAGCAGTTCTTC
TRBJ1-1 TRBD1 TRBV4-1 . CASSRESRDRGRGTEAFF TGCGCCAGCAGCCGGGAGTCCCGGGACAGGGGGCGCGGCACTGAAGCTTTCTTT
TRBJ1-2 TRBD1 TRBV7-9 . CASSPTQGAGGYTF TGTGCCAGCAGCCCGACCCAGGGGGCGGGTGGCTACACCTTC
TRBJ1-5 TRBD1 TRBV2 . CANQGVSVSKDSNQPQHF TGTGCCAATCAGGGGGTGTCGGTTTCCAAAGACTCCAATCAGCCCCAGCATTTT
TRBJ2-5 TRBD2 TRBV5-5 . CASTPGRGDQETQYF TGTGCCAGCACCCCCGGACGGGGGGATCAAGAGACCCAGTACTTC
TRBJ1-3 TRBD1 TRBV6-1 once CASSATGGLYGNTIYF TGTGCCAGCAGTGCGACAGGGGGGCTTTATGGAAACACCATATATTTT
TRBJ2-2 TRBD1 TRBV25-1 once CASSGQGGTGELFF TGTGCCAGCAGTGGACAGGGGGGTACCGGGGAGCTGTTTTTT
TRBJ2-7 . TRBV6-5 . CASSYPGGKPYEQYF TGTGCCAGCAGCTATCCGGGCGGGAAACCCTACGAGCAGTACTTC
TRBJ1-1 . TRBV14 few CASSYGGSTEAFF TGTGCCAGCAGCTACGGCGGGTCCACTGAAGCTTTCTTT
TRBJ2-3 TRBD1 TRBV6-5 once CATRTGTGGKDTQYF TGTGCCACCCGGACCGGGACAGGGGGGAAAGATACGCAGTATTTT
TRBJ1-2 . TRBV28 . CASSPRANYGYTF TGTGCCAGCAGTCCACGGGCTAACTATGGCTACACCTTC
TRBJ2-1 TRBD1 TRBV7-9 . CASSPRTGVNEQFF TGTGCCAGCAGCCCCCGGACAGGGGTGAATGAGCAGTTCTTC
TRBJ1-1 . TRBV30 . CAWSVWGGLNTEAFF TGTGCCTGGAGTGTTTGGGGGGGGCTGAACACTGAAGCTTTCTTT
TRBJ2-1 . TRBV7-3 . CASSFYLNEQFF TGTGCCAGCAGCTTCTACCTGAATGAGCAGTTCTTC
TRBJ1-5 . TRBV19 . CASSRTRPGLSQHF TGTGCCAGTAGTAGGACGCGGCCAGGGTTGTCCCAGCATTTT